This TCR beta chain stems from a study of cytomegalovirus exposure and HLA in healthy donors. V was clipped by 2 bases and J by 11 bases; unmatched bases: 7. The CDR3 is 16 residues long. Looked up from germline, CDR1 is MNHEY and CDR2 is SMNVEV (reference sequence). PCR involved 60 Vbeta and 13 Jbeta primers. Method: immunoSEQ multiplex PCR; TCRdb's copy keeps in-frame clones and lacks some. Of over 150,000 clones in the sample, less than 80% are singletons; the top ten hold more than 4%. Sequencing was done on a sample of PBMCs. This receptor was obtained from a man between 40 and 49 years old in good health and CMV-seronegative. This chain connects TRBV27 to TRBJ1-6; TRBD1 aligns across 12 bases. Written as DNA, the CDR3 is TGTGCCAGCAGTTTAGGGGACAGGGGGCAATTGGCACCCCTCCACTTT. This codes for CASSLGDRGQLAPLHF.